The TCR beta chain under discussion was sequenced for a study of blood T cell repertoires in COVID-19. This table comes from immunoSEQ multiplex PCR, and its TCRdb copy is limited to in-frame clones, with some not included. The sample contains approximately 200,000 clones, around 90% of which appear only once. The CDR3 loop spans 13 amino acids. V lost 3 bases and J lost 4, with 6 bases in between. Germline CDR1 MDHEN, CDR2 SYDVKM. This clonotype was sampled from a man between 18 and 35 years old with acute COVID-19. The rearrangement uses TRBV28 and TRBJ1-4; D not resolved. The sequenced sample consisted of PBMCs or T cells enriched from blood (not recorded which). The CDR3 DNA is TGTGCCAGCAGTTTTCGCGTTAATGAAAAACTGTTTTTT. As protein: CASSFRVNEKLFF.